This is a list of T cell receptor beta chains from one sample in a study of early T cells in non-severe SARS-CoV-2 infection. Each CDR3 protein gets one entry after TCRdb re-called the 5' RACE reads with MiXCR. The table shows 55,000 or so distinct CDR3 sequences, with approximately 6.2% occurring only once. The sequenced material came from whole blood. The source of these receptors is an adult who was a healthcare worker with PCR-confirmed SARS-CoV-2 infection or an uninfected control (not recorded which). Both conserved end residues are part of each CDR3. A D gene is named only where the DNA matches it firmly. A row's size may be missing; if present it is once, few, many or a size class.

J,D,size,V,CDR3,DNA
TRBJ2-3,TRBD2,many,TRBV4-2,CASSQTAGVENTQYF,TGTGCCAGCAGCCAGACAGCGGGGGTCGAAAATACGCAGTATTTT
TRBJ1-1,-,many,TRBV7-2,CASSLVWARNTEAFF,TGTGCCAGCAGCTTAGTTTGGGCGAGGAACACTGAAGCTTTCTTT
TRBJ2-3,TRBD1,-,TRBV28,CASSFPSSDRSLTDTQYF,TGTGCCAGCAGTTTCCCAAGCTCGGACAGGTCCCTCACAGATACGCAGTATTTT
TRBJ2-5,-,-,TRBV11-2,CASSTSRQETQYF,TGTGCCAGCAGCACATCCCGCCAAGAGACCCAGTACTTC
TRBJ1-1,-,many,TRBV29-1,CSVASQKNTEAFF,TGCAGCGTTGCGTCTCAGAAGAACACTGAAGCTTTCTTT
TRBJ1-1,-,-,TRBV28,CASSLGGIANTEAFF,TGTGCCAGCAGTTTAGGGGGGATAGCGAACACTGAAGCTTTCTTT
TRBJ1-4,TRBD1,many,TRBV20-1,CSASSQGGEKLFF,TGCAGTGCTAGTTCACAGGGGGGTGAAAAACTGTTTTTT
TRBJ1-2,-,many,TRBV6-6,CASSYSFQEGYGYTF,TGTGCCAGCAGTTACTCGTTCCAAGAGGGCTATGGCTACACCTTC
TRBJ2-3,-,many,TRBV28,CASSFWPSTDTQYF,TGTGCCAGCAGTTTCTGGCCGAGCACAGATACGCAGTATTTT
TRBJ2-3,-,few,TRBV18,CASSPRGTQYF,TGTGCCAGCTCACCCCGGGGTACGCAGTATTTT
TRBJ2-3,-,few,TRBV29-1,CSVGSELGNTQYF,TGCAGCGTTGGTTCCGAACTCGGAAATACGCAGTATTTT
TRBJ1-6,TRBD1,few,TRBV27,CASSSMPQGAPYNSPLHF,TGTGCCAGCAGTTCAATGCCACAGGGGGCTCCCTATAATTCACCCCTCCACTTT
TRBJ1-1,TRBD1,-,TRBV7-9,CASTDRGYTEAFF,TGTGCCAGCACCGACAGGGGTTACACTGAAGCTTTCTTT
TRBJ1-2,-,few,TRBV6-6,CASSYRAGPGYTF,TGTGCCAGCAGTTATCGGGCAGGCCCTGGCTACACCTTC
TRBJ1-1,-,-,TRBV7-8,CASSQSRVGSTEAFF,TGTGCCAGCAGCCAAAGTAGGGTGGGTAGCACTGAAGCTTTCTTT
TRBJ1-4,-,few,TRBV7-6,CASSARDEKLFF,TGTGCCAGCAGCGCCCGGGACGAAAAACTGTTTTTT
TRBJ1-2,-,-,TRBV6-5,CASSFYGGGSANYGYTF,TGTGCCAGCAGTTTTTACGGCGGGGGCTCGGCTAACTATGGCTACACCTTC
TRBJ1-3,-,-,TRBV13,CASSLGEGNTIYF,TGTGCCAGCAGCTTAGGGGAAGGGAACACCATATATTTT
TRBJ1-1,TRBD1,few,TRBV29-1,CSAAGTGIRTEAFF,TGCAGCGCAGCCGGGACAGGGATCCGCACTGAAGCTTTCTTT
TRBJ1-2,TRBD1,few,TRBV5-4,CASSSARTGRVYGYTF,TGTGCCAGCAGCTCGGCTAGGACAGGAAGAGTTTATGGCTACACCTTC
TRBJ2-7,-,-,TRBV7-2,CASSGRSGETYEQYF,TGCGCCAGCAGCGGGCGCTCGGGGGAGACCTACGAGCAGTACTTC
TRBJ1-1,-,-,TRBV18,CASSPLEIGVNTEAFF,TGTGCCAGCTCACCACTAGAGATTGGGGTGAACACTGAAGCTTTCTTT
TRBJ2-3,-,few,TRBV6-2/TRBV6-3,CASSYQREPRDYYTDTQYF,TGTGCCAGCAGTTACCAGAGAGAGCCCAGGGATTACTACACAGATACGCAGTATTTT
TRBJ1-2,-,-,TRBV18,CASSAGRNYGYTF,TGTGCCAGCTCGGCAGGGCGAAACTATGGCTACACCTTC
TRBJ1-5,-,many,TRBV7-2,CASSLTGGLNQPQHF,TGTGCCAGCAGCTTAACCGGGGGCCTGAATCAGCCCCAGCATTTT
TRBJ2-1,TRBD1,few,TRBV7-9,CASVDYGTGVNNEQFF,TGTGCCAGCGTCGACTATGGGACAGGGGTCAACAATGAGCAGTTCTTC
TRBJ1-2,TRBD1,few,TRBV11-3,CASSPGWTGAYHGYTF,TGTGCCAGCAGCCCGGGATGGACAGGGGCGTATCATGGCTACACCTTC
TRBJ1-2,-,many,TRBV11-2,CASSPSGTAAQVYTF,TGTGCCAGCAGCCCATCCGGGACGGCCGCTCAAGTCTACACCTTC
TRBJ2-1,-,many,TRBV12-3/TRBV12-4,CASSLSRNGDEQFF,TGTGCCAGCAGTCTGAGTCGAAATGGCGATGAGCAGTTCTTC
TRBJ1-2,-,many,TRBV5-1,CASSLAWTAYGYTF,TGCGCCAGCAGCTTGGCTTGGACAGCCTATGGCTACACCTTC
TRBJ1-3,-,few,TRBV9,CASSVGLIQISGNTIYF,TGTGCCAGCAGCGTCGGATTAATACAGATCTCTGGAAACACCATATATTTT
TRBJ2-3,-,many,TRBV6-5,CASSYEAGSADTQYF,TGTGCCAGCAGTTACGAAGCGGGTTCGGCAGATACGCAGTATTTT
TRBJ1-5,-,many,TRBV5-4,CASSLDPGGQPQHF,TGTGCCAGCAGCTTGGATCCGGGCGGTCAGCCCCAGCATTTT
TRBJ1-5,-,many,TRBV5-5,CASSLQQGQPQHF,TGTGCCAGCAGCCTCCAGCAGGGGCAGCCCCAGCATTTT
TRBJ2-7,-,-,TRBV27,CASSSGTPGQQYF,TGTGCCAGCAGCTCCGGGACTCCCGGCCAGCAGTACTTC
TRBJ2-1,-,few,TRBV28,CASSLLPYNEQFF,TGTGCCAGCAGTCTTCTACCCTACAATGAGCAGTTCTTC
TRBJ2-5,-,-,TRBV7-9,CASPPHSGFQETQYF,TGTGCCAGCCCCCCCCATAGCGGTTTCCAAGAGACCCAGTACTTC
TRBJ2-1,-,-,TRBV7-6,CASSLAPGRDENEQFF,TGTGCCAGCAGCTTAGCGCCTGGTAGGGACGAGAATGAGCAGTTCTTC
TRBJ1-2,-,-,TRBV12-3/TRBV12-4,CATRDLDLYGYTF,TGTGCCACAAGGGATCTCGACTTATATGGCTACACCTTC
TRBJ2-3,TRBD2,many,TRBV20-1,CSAKPSWGGGLQYF,TGCAGTGCTAAACCTTCCTGGGGCGGGGGTTTGCAGTATTTT
TRBJ2-3,-,few,TRBV6-6,CASSYSIRDPTDTQYF,TGTGCCAGCAGTTACTCTATACGGGACCCAACAGATACGCAGTATTTT
TRBJ1-5,-,many,TRBV28,CASRQGGNQPQHF,TGTGCCAGCAGGCAGGGTGGCAATCAGCCCCAGCATTTT
TRBJ1-6,TRBD1,many,TRBV20-1,CSARGAEQGINSPLHF,TGCAGTGCTAGAGGGGCGGAACAGGGGATCAATTCACCCCTCCACTTT
TRBJ2-7,TRBD1,few,TRBV7-2,CASKPNTGGYEQYF,TGTGCCAGCAAGCCCAACACAGGGGGCTACGAGCAGTACTTC
TRBJ2-7,-,many,TRBV20-1,CSARDLSSVRSESYEQYF,TGCAGTGCTAGAGATCTTAGTAGCGTCAGATCGGAATCCTACGAGCAGTACTTC
TRBJ2-7,TRBD1,many,TRBV7-2,CASQRTGGTYEQYF,TGTGCCAGCCAGAGGACAGGGGGCACCTACGAGCAGTACTTC
TRBJ2-3,TRBD2,-,TRBV4-2,CASSQEASGGSTDTQYF,TGTGCCAGCAGCCAAGAGGCTAGCGGGGGGAGCACAGATACGCAGTATTTT
TRBJ1-1,-,many,TRBV5-6,CASSGGVPEAFF,TGTGCCAGCAGCGGAGGGGTGCCTGAAGCTTTCTTT